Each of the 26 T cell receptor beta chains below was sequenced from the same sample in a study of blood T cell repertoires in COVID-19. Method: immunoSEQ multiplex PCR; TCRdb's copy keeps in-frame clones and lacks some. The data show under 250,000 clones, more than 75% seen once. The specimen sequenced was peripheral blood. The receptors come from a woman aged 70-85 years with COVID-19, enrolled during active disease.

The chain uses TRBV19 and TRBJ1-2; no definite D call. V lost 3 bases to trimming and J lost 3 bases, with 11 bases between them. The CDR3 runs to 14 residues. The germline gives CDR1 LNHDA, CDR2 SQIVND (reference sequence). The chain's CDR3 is CASSMDYGDYGYTF. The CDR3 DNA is TGTGCCAGTAGTATGGACTATGGGGACTATGGCTACACCTTC.

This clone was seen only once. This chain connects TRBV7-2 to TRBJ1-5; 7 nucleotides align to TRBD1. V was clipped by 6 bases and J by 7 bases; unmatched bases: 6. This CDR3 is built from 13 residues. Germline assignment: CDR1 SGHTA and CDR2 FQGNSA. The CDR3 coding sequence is TGTGCCAGCAGGGGGACAGCAGGGCAGCCCCAGCATTTT. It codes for CASRGTAGQPQHF.

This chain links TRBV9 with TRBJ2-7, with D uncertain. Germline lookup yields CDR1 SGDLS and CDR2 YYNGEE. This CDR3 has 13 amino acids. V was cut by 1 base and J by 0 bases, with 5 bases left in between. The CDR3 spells CASSVTSSYEQYF. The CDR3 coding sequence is TGTGCCAGCAGCGTAACAAGCTCCTACGAGCAGTACTTC.

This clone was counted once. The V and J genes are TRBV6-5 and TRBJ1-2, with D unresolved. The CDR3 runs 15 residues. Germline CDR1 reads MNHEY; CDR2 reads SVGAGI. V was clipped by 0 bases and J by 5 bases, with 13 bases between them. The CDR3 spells CASSYSTRSLYGYTF. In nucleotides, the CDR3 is TGTGCCAGCAGTTACTCGACGAGGTCCCTATATGGCTACACCTTC.

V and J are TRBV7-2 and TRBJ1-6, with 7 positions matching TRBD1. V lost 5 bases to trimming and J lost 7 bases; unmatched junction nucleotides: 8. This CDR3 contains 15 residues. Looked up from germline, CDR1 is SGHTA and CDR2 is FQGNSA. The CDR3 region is CASSLQGPQNSPLHF. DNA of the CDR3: TGTGCCAGCAGCCTACAGGGGCCACAAAATTCACCCCTCCACTTT.

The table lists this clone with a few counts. CDR3 amino acids: CASQTAGAGNEKLFF. The CDR3 region has the DNA TGTGCCAGTCAAACTGCTGGGGCAGGGAATGAAAAACTGTTTTTT. The J gene is TRBJ1-4, the V gene TRBV2, with a possible D match to TRBD1 (5 bases). Germline V CDR1 and CDR2: SNHLY, FYNNEI. The CDR3 is 15 amino acids. Trimming removed 9 bases at V and 5 bases at J, with 19 bases between.

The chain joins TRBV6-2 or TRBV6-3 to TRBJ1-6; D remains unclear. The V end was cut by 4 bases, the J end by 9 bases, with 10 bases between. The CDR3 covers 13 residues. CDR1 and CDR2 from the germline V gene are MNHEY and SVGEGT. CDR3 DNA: TGTGCCAGCAGTTTCTATAGGAGTTCACCCCTCCACTTT. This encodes CASSFYRSSPLHF.

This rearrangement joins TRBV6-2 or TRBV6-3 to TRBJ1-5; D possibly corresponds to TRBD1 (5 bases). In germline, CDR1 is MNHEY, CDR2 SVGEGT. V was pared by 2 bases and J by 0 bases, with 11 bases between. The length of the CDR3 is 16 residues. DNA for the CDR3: TGTGCCAGCAGTTACGGGGGGACTCCTAGCAATCAGCCCCAGCATTTT. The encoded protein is CASSYGGTPSNQPQHF.

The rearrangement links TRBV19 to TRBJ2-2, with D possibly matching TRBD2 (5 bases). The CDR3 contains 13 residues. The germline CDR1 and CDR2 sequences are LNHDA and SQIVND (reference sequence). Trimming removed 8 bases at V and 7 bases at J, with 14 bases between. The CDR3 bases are TGTGCCAGTTCCGCGGGCGGGTACGGGGAGCTGTTTTTT. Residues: CASSAGGYGELFF.

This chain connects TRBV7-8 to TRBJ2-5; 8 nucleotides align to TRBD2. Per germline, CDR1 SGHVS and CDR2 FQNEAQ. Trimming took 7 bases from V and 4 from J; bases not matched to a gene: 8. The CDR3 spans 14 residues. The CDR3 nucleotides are TGTGCCAGCAACCGAGCGGGAGTGTTAGAGACCCAGTACTTC. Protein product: CASNRAGVLETQYF.

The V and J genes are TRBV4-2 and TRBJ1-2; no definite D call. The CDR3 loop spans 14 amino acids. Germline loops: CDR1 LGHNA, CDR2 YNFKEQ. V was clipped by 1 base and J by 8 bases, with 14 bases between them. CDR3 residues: CASSQALGSQGYTF. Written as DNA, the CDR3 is TGTGCCAGCAGCCAAGCGCTCGGGTCCCAAGGCTACACCTTC.

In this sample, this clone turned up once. The CDR3 is CASSERAGRTDTQYF. CDR3 in DNA: TGTGCCAGCAGCGAGAGAGCGGGACGCACAGATACGCAGTATTTT. The genes are TRBV3-1 (or the pseudogene TRBV3-2) and TRBJ2-3; 7 bases agree with TRBD2. The CDR3 length is 15 residues. V dropped 5 bases and J dropped 1; count of bases not matched to a gene: 6. Germline CDR1 LGHDT, CDR2 YNNKEL (reference sequence).

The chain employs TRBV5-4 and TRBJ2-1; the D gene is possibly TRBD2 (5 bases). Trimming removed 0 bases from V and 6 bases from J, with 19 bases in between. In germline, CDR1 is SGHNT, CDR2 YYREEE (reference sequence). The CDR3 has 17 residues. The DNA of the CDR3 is TGTGCCAGCAGCTTGGGGGCGGCTAGCTCTTTAGTCAATGAGCAGTTCTTC. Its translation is CASSLGAASSLVNEQFF.

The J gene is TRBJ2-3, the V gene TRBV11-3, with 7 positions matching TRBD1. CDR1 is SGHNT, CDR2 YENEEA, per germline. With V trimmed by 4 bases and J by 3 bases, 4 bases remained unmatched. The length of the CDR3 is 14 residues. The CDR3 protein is CASSSGQATDTQYF. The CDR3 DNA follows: TGTGCCAGCAGCTCAGGACAGGCAACAGATACGCAGTATTTT.

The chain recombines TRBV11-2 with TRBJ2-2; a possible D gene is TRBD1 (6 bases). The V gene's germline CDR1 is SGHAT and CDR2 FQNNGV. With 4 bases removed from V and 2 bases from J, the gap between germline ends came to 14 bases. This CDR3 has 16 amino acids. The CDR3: CASSYVSGQNTGELFF. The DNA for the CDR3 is TGTGCCAGCAGCTACGTTTCGGGACAAAACACCGGGGAGCTGTTTTTT.

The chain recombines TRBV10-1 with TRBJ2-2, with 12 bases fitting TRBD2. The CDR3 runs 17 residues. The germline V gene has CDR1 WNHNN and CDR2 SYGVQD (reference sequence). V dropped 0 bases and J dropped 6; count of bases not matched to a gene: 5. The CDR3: CASSESRLAGVPGELFF. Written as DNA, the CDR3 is TGCGCCAGCAGTGAGTCCAGACTAGCGGGAGTCCCCGGGGAGCTGTTTTTT.

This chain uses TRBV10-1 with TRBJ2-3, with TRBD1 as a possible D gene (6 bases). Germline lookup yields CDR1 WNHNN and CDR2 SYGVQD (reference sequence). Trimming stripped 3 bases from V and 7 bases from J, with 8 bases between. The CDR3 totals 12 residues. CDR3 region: CASSEDRNTQYF. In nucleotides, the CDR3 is TGCGCCAGCAGTGAAGACAGGAATACGCAGTATTTT.

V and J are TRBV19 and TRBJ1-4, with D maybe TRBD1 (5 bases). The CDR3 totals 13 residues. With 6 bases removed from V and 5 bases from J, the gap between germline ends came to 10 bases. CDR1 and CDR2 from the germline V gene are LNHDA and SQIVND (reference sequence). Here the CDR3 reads CASRGPMNEKLFF. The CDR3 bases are TGTGCCAGTAGGGGGCCTATGAATGAAAAACTGTTTTTT.

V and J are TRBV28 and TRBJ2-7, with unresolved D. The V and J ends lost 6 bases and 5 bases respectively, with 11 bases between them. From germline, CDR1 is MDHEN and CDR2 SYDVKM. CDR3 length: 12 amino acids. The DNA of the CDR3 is TGTGCCAGCAGAAATAATAGAAACGAGCAGTACTTC. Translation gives CASRNNRNEQYF.

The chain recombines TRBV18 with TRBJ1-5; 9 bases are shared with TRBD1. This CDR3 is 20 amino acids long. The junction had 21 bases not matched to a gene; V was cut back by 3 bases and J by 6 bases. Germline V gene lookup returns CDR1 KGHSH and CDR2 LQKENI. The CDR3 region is CASSPALLTGGTWASQPQHF. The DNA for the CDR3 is TGTGCCAGCTCACCCGCCCTTTTGACAGGGGGAACCTGGGCGAGTCAGCCCCAGCATTTT.

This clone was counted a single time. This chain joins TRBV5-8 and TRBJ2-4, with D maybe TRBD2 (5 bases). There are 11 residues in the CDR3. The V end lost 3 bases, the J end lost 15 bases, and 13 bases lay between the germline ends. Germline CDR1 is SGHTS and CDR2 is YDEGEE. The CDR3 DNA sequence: TGTGCCAGCAGCTACCCGACTACGTGGTACTTC. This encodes CASSYPTTWYF.

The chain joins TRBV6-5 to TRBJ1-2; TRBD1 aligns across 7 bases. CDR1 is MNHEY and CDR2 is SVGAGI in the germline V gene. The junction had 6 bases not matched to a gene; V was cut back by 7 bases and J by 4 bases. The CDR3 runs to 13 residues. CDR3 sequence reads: CASTWDRSYGYTF. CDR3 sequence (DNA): TGTGCCAGCACTTGGGACAGAAGCTATGGCTACACCTTC.

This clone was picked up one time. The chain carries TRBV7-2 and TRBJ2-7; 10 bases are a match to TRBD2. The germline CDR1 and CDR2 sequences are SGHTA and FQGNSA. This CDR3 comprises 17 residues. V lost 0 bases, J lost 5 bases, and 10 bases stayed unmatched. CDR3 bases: TGTGCCAGCAGCTTAGCGCCCCCCTCAGCGGGAGGGGACGAGCAGTACTTC. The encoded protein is CASSLAPPSAGGDEQYF.

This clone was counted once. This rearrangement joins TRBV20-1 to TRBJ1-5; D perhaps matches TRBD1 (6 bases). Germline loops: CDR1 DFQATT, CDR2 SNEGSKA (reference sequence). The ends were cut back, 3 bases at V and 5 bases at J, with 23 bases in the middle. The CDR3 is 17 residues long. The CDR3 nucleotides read TGCAGTGCTAGTTTGTCAGGGGCTTTGTATGCTGATCAGCCCCAGCATTTT. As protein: CSASLSGALYADQPQHF.

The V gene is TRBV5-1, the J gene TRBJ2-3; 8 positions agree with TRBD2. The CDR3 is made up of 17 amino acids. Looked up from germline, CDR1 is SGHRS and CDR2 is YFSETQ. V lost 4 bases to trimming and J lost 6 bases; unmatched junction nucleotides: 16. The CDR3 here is CASSQRLAGGPSDTQYF. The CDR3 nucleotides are TGCGCCAGCAGCCAAAGACTCGCGGGAGGCCCCAGTGATACGCAGTATTTT.

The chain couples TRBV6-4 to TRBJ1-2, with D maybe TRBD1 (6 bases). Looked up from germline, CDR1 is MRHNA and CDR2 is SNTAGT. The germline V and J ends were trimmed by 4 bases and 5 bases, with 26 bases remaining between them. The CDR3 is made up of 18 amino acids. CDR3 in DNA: TGTGCCAGCAGTGTCCCTCTCCCTCGAGGGGGAGTAAGATATGGCTACACCTTC. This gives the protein CASSVPLPRGGVRYGYTF.